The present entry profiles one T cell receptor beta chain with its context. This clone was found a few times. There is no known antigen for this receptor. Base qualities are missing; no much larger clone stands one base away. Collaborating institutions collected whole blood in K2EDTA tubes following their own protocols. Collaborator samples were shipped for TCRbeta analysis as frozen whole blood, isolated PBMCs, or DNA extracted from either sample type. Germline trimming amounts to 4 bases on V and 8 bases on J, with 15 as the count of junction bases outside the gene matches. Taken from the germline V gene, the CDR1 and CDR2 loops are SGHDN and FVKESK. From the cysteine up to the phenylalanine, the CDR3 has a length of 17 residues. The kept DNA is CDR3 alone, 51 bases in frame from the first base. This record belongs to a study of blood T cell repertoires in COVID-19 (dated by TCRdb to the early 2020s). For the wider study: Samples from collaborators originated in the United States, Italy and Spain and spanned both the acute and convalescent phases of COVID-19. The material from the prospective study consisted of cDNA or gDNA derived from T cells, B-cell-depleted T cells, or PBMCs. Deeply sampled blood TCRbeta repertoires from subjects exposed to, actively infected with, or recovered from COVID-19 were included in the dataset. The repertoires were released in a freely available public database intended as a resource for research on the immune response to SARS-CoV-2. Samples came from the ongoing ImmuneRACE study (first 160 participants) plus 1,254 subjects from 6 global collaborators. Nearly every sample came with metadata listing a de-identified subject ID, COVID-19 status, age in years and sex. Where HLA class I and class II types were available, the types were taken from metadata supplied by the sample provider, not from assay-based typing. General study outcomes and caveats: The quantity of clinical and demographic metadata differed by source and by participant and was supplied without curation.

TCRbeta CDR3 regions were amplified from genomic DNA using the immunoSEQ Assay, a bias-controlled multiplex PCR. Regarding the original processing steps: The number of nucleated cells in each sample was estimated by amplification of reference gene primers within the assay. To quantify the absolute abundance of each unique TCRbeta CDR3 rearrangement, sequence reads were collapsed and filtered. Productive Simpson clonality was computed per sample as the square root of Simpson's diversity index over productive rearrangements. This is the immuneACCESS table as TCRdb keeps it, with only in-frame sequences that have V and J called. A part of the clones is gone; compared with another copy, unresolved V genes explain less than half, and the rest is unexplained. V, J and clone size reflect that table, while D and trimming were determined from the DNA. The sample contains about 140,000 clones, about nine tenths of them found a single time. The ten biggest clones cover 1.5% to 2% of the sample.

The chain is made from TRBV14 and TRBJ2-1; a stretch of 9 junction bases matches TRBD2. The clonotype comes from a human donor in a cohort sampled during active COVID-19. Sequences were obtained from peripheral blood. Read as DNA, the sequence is TGTGCCAGCAGCCGGGCCCGCGGGGGGGTACGGAGGGATGAGCAGTTCTTC. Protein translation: CASSRARGGVRRDEQFF. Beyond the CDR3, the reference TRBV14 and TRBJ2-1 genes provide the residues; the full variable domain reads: EAGVTQFPSHSVIEKGQTVTLRCDPISGHDNLYWYRRVMGKEIKFLLHFVKESKQDESGMPNNRFLAERTGGTYSTLKVQPAELEDSGVYFCASSRARGGVRRDEQFFGPGTRLTVL.